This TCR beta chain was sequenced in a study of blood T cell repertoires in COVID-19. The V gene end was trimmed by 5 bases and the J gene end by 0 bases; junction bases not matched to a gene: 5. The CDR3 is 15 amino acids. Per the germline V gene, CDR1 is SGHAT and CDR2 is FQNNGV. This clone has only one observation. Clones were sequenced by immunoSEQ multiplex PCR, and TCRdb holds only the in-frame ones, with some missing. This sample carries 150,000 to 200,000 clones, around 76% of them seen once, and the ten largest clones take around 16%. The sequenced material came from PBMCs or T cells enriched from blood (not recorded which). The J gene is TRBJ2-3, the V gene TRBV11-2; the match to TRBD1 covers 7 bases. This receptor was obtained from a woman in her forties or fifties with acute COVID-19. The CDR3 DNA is TGTGCCAGCAGCCACAGGGGCCAAAGCACAGATACGCAGTATTTT. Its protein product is CASSHRGQSTDTQYF.